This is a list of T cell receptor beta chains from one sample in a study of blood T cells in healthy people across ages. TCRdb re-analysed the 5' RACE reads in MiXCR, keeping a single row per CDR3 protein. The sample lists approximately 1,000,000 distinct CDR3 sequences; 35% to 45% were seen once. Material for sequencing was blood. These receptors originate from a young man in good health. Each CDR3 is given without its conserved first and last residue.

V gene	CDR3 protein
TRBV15	ATSSPSVLAKNIQY
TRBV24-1	ATSDPGTGNNEQF
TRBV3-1	ASSPGQANSPLH
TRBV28	ASSRSATDTQY
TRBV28	ASSPGLGAGELF
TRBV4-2	ASSQDSGYEQY
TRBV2	ASPVYSGPNYGYT
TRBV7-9	ASSLGVGGIMNTEAF
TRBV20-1	SAREPGQGIDEQY
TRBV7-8	ASSNRVRGYEQY
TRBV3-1	ASSQVGGYGYT
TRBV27	ASSLSGGSIDEQF
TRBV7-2	ASSLVSQEADTQY
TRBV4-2	ASSQERDLEQY
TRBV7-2	ASRITGNTEAF
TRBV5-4	ASSLDGGATYNEQF
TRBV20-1	SARDLGALEETQY
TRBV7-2	ASSLAPLGSTEAF
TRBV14	ASSQEIRGSLRENIQY
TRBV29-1	SATDRFSLNYGYT
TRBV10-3	AISGQGGGRY
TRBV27	ASSLSGRSSYNEQY
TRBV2	ASSVGLVNTDTQY
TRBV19	ASKGQALLNYGYT
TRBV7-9	ASSQGAFGYT
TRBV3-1	ASRTGKGEAF
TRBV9	ASSIKAGKGYT
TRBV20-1	SAYNSSYQPQH
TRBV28	ASSEATNEKLF
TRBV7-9	ASSTADRGSEAF
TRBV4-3	ASSRVSGRNYGYT
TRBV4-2	ASSKAGSTDTQY
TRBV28	ASSPTGGTMQF
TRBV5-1	ASSLSVRGRINIQY
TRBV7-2	ASSLEVSPLH
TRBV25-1	ASSELEGNSYGYT
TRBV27	ASKPGTSVTTDTQY
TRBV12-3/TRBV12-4	AGSFYREGNEQF
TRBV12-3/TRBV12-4	ASSRDRVVGGELF
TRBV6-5	ASRYGETEAF